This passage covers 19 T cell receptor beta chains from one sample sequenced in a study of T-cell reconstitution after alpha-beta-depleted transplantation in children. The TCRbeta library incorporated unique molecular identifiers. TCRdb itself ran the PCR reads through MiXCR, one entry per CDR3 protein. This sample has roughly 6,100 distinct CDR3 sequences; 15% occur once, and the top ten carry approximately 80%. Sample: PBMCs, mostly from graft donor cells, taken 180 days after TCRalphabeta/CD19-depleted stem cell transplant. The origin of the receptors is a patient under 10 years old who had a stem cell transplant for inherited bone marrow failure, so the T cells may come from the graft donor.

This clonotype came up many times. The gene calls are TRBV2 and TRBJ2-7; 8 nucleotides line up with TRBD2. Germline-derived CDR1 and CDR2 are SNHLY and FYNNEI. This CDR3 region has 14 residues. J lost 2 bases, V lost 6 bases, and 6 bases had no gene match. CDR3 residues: CASRTSGATYEQYF. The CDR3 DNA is TGTGCCAGCAGAACTAGCGGAGCAACCTACGAGCAGTACTTC.

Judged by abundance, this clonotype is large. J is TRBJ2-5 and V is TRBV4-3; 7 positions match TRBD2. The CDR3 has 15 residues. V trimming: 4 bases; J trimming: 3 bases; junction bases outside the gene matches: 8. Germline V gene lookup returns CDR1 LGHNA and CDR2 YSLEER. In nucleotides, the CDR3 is TGCGCCAGCAGCCCGTGGGGGGGGTTGAAAGAGACCCAGTACTTC. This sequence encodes CASSPWGGLKETQYF.

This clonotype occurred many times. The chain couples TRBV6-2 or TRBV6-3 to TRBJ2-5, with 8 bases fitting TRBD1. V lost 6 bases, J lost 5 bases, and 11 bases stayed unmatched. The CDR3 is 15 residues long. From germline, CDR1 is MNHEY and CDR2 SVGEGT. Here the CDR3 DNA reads TGTGCCAGCAGCCACCGGCAGGGGGCATGGGAGACCCAGTACTTC. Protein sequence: CASSHRQGAWETQYF.

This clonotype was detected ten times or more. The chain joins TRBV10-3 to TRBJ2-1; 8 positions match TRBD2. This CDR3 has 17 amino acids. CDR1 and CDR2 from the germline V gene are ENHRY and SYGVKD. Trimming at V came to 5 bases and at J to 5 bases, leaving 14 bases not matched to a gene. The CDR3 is CAISQFPLAEDHNEQFF. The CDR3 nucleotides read TGTGCCATCAGTCAGTTCCCACTAGCGGAAGACCACAATGAGCAGTTCTTC.

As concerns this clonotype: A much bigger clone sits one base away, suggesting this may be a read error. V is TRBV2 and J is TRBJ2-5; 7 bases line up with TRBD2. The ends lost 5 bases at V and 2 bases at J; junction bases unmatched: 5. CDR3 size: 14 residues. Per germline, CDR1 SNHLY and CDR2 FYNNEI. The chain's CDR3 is CASSRTREQETQYF. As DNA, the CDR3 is TGTGCCAGCAGTAGGACTAGAGAGCAAGAGACCCAGTACTTC.

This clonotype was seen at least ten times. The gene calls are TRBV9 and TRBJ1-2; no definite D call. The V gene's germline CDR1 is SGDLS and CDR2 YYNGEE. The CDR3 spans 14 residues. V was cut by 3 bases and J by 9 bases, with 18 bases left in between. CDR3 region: CASSETQQVKSYTF. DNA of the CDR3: TGTGCCAGCAGCGAAACACAGCAGGTGAAGAGCTACACCTTC. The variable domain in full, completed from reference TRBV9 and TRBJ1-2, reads DSGVTQTPKHLITATGQRVTLRCSPRSGDLSVYWYQQSLDQGLQFLIQYYNGEERAKGNILERFSAQQFPDLHSELNLSSLELGDSALYFCASSETQQVKSYTFGSGTRLTVV.

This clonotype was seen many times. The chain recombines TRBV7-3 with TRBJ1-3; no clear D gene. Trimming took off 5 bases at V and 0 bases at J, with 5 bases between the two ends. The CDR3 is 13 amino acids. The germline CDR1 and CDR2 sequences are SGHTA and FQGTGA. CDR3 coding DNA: TGTGCCAGCAGCCGATACTCTGGAAACACCATATATTTT. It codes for CASSRYSGNTIYF.

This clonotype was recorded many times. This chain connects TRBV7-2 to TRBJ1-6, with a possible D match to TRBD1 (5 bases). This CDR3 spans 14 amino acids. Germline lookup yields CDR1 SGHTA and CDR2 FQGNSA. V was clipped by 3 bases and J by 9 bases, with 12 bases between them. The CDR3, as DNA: TGTGCCAGCAGCTTGGCAGGGTACACTTCACCCCTCCACTTT. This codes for CASSLAGYTSPLHF. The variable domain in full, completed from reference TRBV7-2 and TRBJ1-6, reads GAGVSQSPSNKVTEKGKDVELRCDPISGHTALYWYRQSLGQGLEFLIYFQGNSAPDKSGLPSDRFSAERTGGSVSTLTIQRTQQEDSAVYLCASSLAGYTSPLHFGNGTRLTVT.

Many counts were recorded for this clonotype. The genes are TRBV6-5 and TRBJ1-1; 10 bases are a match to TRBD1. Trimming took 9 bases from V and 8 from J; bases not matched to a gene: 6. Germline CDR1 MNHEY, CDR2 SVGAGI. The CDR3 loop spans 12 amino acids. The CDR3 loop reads CASRQGALEAFF. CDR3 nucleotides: TGTGCCAGTCGACAGGGGGCTCTCGAAGCTTTCTTT.

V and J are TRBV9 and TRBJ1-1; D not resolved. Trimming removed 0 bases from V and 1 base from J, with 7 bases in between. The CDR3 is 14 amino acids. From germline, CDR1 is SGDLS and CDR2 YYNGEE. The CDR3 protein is CASSVDEGNTEAFF. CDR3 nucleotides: TGTGCCAGCAGCGTAGATGAGGGGAACACTGAAGCTTTCTTT.

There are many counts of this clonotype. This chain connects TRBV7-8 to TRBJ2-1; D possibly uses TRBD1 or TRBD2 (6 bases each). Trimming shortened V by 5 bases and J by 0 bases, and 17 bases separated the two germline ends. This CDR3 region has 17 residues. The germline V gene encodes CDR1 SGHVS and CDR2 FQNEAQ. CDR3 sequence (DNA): TGTGCCAGCAGCAGATCTGGAGGGGGTAGCTCCTACAATGAGCAGTTCTTC. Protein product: CASSRSGGGSSYNEQFF.

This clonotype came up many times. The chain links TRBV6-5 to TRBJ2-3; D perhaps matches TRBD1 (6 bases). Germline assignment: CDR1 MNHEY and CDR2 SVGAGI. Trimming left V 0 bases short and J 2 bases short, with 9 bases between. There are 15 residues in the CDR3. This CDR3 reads CASSYSQGTTDTQYF. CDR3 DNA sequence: TGTGCCAGCAGTTACTCACAGGGAACCACAGATACGCAGTATTTT.

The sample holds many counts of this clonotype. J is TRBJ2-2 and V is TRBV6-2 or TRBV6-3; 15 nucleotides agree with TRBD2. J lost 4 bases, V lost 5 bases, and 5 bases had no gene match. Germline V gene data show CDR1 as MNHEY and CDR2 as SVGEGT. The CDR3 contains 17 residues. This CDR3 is CASSLRTSGRATGELFF. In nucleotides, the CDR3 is TGTGCCAGCAGTCTCCGGACTAGCGGGAGGGCCACCGGGGAGCTGTTTTTT.

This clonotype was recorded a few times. The CDR3 loop is CASSHPGGDEQYF. In nucleotides, the CDR3 is TGTGCCAGCAGCCACCCGGGGGGGGACGAGCAGTACTTC. The J gene is TRBJ2-7, the V gene TRBV7-2; 8 positions match TRBD2. J was trimmed by 5 bases and V by 5 bases; bases with no gene match: 5. The CDR3 runs 13 residues. Germline V gene data show CDR1 as SGHTA and CDR2 as FQGNSA.

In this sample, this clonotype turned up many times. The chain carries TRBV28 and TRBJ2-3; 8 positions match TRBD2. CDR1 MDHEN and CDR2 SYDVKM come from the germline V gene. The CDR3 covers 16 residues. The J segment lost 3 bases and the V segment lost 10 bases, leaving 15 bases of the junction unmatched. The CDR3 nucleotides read TGTGCCATAGCAGCCCCAGCGGGAGATGGGACAGATACGCAGTATTTT. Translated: CAIAAPAGDGTDTQYF.

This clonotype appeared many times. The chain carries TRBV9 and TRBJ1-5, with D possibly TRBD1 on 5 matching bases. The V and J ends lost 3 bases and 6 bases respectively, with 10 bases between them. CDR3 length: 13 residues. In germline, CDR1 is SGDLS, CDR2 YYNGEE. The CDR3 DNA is TGTGCCAGCAGCGCTCAGGGTAGTCAGCCCCAGCATTTT. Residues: CASSAQGSQPQHF.

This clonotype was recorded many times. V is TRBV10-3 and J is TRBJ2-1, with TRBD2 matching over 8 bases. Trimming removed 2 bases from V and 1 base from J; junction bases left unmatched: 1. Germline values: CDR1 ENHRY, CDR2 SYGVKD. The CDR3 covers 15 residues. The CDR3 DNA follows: TGTGCCATCAGTGAGATAGCGGGATCCTACAATGAGCAGTTCTTC. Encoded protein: CAISEIAGSYNEQFF.

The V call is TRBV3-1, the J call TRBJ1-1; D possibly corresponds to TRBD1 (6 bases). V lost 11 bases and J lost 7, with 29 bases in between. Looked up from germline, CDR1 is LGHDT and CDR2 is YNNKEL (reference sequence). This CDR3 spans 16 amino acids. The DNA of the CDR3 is TGTGCCTGCTGCAAAGAATCGACAGGTTGGGGCGATGAAGCTTTCTTT. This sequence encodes CACCKESTGWGDEAFF. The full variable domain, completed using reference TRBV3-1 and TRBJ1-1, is DTAVSQTPKYLVTQMGNDKSIKCEQNLGHDTMYWYKQDSKKFLKIMFSYNNKELIINETVPNRFSPKSPDKAHLNLHINSLELGDSAVYFCACCKESTGWGDEAFFGQGTRLTVV.

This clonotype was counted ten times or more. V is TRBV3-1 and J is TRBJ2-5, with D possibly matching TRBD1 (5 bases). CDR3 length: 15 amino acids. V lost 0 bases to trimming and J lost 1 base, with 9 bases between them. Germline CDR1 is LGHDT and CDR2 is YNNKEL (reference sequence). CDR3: CASSQEWGLQETQYF. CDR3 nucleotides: TGTGCCAGCAGCCAAGAATGGGGCCTCCAAGAGACCCAGTACTTC.